This TCR beta chain was documented in a study of blood T cell repertoires in COVID-19. For the study at large: T cells, B-cell-depleted T cells, or PBMCs provided the cDNA or gDNA that served as material.

Original methodology: Cell counts per sample came from amplifying reference gene primers. The assay was immunoSEQ multiplex PCR, and TCRdb's table has in-frame clones only and misses some. The V and J calls and the clone size are those of that table, but D and trimming were determined from the DNA. The sample holds about 100,000 clones, roughly nine tenths seen once. J was trimmed by 0 bases and V by 3 bases; bases with no gene match: 14. Per the germline V gene, CDR1 is MDHEN and CDR2 is SYDVKM. The CDR3 totals 19 residues. The chain joins TRBV28 to TRBJ2-7; TRBD1 matches at 10 bases. This receptor was obtained from a human donor with active COVID-19. The donor label of this sample is uncertain. Material for sequencing was peripheral blood. The CDR3 DNA sequence: TGTGCCAGCAGTTTCTCTGGGGGCTTCTGGACAGGGGGCTCCTACGAGCAGTACTTC. It yields the protein CASSFSGGFWTGGSYEQYF.